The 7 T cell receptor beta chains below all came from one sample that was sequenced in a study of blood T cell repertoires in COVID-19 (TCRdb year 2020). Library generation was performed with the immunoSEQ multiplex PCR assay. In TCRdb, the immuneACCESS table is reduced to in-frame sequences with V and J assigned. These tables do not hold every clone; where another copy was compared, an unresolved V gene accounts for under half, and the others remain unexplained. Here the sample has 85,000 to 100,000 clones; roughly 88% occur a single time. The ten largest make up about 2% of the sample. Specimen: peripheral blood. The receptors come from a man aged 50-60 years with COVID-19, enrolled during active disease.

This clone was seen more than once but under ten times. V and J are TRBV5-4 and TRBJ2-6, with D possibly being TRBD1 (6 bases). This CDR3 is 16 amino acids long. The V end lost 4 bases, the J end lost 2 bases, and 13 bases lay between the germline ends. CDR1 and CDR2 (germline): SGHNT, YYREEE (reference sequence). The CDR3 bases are TGTGCCAGCAGCCCCAAAGGGGGAGCTGGGGCCAACGTCCTGACTTTC. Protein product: CASSPKGGAGANVLTF.

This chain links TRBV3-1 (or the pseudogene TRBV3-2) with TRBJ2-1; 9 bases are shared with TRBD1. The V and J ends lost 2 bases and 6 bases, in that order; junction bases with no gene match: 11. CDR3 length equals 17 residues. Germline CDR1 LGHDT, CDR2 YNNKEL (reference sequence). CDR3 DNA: TGTGCCAGCAGCCAAACCCCGTGGACAGGGGAATCCAATGAGCAGTTCTTC. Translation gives CASSQTPWTGESNEQFF.

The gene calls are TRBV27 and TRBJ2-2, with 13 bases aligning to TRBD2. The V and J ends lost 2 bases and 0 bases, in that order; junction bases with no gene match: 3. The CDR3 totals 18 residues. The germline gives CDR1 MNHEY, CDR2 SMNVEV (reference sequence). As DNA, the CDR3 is TGTGCCAGCAGTTTAGTGGGACTAGCGGGGACGAACACCGGGGAGCTGTTTTTT. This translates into CASSLVGLAGTNTGELFF.

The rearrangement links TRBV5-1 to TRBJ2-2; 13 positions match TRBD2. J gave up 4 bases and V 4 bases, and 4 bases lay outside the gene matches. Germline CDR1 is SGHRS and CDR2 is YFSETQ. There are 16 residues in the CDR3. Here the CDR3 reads CASSGGLAGVTGELFF. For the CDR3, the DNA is TGCGCCAGCAGCGGAGGACTAGCGGGGGTCACCGGGGAGCTGTTTTTT.

As DNA, the CDR3 is TGTGCCAGTAGTATCTGGACAGGGGAAGATGGCTACACCTTC. It specifies CASSIWTGEDGYTF. This chain uses TRBV19 with TRBJ1-2; TRBD1 agrees at 9 bases. After removal of 3 bases from V and 6 bases from J, the junction contained 5 bases not matched to a gene. Germline assignment: CDR1 LNHDA and CDR2 SQIVND (reference sequence). This CDR3 spans 14 amino acids.

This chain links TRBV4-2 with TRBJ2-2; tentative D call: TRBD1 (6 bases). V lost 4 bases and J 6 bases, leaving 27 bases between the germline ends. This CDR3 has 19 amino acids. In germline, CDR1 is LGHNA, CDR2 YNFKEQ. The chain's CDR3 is CASSPDGKLGRGWAGELFF. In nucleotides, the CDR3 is TGTGCCAGCAGCCCAGACGGGAAATTGGGCAGGGGTTGGGCCGGGGAGCTGTTTTTT.

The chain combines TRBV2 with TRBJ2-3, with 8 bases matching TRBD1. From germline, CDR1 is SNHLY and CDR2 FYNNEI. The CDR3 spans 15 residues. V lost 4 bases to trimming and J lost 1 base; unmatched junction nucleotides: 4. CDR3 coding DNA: TGTGCCAGCAGTGCCGGGACAGGTCGCACAGATACGCAGTATTTT. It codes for CASSAGTGRTDTQYF.